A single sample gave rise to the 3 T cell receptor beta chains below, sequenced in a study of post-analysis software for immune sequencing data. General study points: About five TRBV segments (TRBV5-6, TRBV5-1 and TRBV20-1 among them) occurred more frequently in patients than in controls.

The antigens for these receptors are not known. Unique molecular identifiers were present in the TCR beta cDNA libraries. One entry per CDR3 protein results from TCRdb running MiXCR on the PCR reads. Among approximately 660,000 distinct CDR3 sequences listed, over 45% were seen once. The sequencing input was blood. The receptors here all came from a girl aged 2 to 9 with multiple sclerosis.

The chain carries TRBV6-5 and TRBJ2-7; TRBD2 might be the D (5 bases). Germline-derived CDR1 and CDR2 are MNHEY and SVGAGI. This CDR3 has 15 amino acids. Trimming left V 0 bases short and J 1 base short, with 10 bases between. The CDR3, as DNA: TGTGCCAGCAGTTACTCGGCGGGCCAGTCCTACGAGCAGTACTTC. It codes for CASSYSAGQSYEQYF.

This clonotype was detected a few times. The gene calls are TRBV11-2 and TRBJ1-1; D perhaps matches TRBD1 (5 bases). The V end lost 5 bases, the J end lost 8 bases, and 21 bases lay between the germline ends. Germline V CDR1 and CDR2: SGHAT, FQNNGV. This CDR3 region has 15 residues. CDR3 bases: TGTGCCAGCAGCCCGAGTGCGGGGGGAAGGCCGGAAGCTTTCTTT. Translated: CASSPSAGGRPEAFF.

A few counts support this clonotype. DNA of the CDR3: TGTGCCAGCAGTACCCGCGGGGGGGTTGGAAACATTCAGTACTTC. Its translation: CASSTRGGVGNIQYF. The genes are TRBV6-2 or TRBV6-3 and TRBJ2-4, with 9 bases identical to TRBD2. Germline values: CDR1 MNHEY, CDR2 SVGEGT. V gave up 5 bases and J gave up 6 bases; unmatched junction bases: 8. CDR3 size: 15 residues.